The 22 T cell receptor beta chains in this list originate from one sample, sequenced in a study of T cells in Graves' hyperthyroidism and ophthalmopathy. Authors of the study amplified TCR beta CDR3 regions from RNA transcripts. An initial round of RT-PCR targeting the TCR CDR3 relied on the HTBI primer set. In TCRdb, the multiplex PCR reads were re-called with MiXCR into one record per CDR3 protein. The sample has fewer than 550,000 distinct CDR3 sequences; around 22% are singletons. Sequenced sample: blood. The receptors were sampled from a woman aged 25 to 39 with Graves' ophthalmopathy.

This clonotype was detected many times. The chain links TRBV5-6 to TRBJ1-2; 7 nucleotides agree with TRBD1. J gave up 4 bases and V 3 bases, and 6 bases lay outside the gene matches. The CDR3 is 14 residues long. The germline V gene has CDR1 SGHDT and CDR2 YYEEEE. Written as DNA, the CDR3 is TGTGCCAGCAGCTCCGGGACAGTAACCTATGGCTACACCTTC. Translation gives CASSSGTVTYGYTF.

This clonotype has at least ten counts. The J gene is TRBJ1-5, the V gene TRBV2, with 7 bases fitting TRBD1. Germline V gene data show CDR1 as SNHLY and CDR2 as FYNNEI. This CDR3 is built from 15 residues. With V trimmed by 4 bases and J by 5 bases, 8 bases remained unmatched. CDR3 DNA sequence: TGTGCCAGCAGTGGGCCAGGGGGAAGTGATCAGCCCCAGCATTTT. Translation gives CASSGPGGSDQPQHF.

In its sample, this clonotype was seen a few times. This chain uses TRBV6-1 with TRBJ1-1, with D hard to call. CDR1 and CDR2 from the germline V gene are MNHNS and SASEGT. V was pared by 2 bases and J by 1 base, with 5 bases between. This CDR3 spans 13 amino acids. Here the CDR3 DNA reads TGTGCCAGCAGTGAAATTAAGAACACTGAAGCTTTCTTT. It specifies CASSEIKNTEAFF.

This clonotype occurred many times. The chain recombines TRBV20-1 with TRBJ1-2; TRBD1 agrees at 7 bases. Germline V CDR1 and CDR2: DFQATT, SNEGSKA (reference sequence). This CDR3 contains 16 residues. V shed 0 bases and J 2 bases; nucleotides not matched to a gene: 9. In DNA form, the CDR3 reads TGCAGTGCTAGAGATCGTAGCGGGACAGACAACTATGGCTACACCTTC. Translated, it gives CSARDRSGTDNYGYTF.

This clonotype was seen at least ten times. The DNA for the CDR3 is TGTGCCAGCAGTACGATACTAGCGGGGGAAGAGACCCAGTACTTC. Residues: CASSTILAGEETQYF. The V call is TRBV6-2 or TRBV6-3, the J call TRBJ2-5; 11 positions match TRBD2. Germline V gives CDR1 MNHEY, CDR2 SVGEGT. The CDR3 totals 15 residues. With V trimmed by 5 bases and J by 3 bases, 5 bases remained unmatched.

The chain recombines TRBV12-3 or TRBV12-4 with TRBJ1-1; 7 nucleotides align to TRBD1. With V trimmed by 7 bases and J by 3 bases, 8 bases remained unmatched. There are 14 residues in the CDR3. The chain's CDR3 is CASNRDSTDTEAFF. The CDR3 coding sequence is TGTGCCAGCAACCGGGACAGCACAGACACTGAAGCTTTCTTT.

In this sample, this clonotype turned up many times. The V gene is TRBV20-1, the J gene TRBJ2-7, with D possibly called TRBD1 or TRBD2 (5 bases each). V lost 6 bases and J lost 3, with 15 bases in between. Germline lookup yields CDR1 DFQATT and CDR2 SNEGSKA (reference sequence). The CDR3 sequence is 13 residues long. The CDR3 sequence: CSASPRDGYEQYF. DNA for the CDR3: TGCAGTGCCAGTCCCCGGGACGGCTACGAGCAGTACTTC.

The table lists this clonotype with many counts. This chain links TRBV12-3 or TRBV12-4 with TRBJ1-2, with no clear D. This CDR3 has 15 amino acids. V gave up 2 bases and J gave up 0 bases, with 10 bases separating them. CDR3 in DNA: TGTGCCAGCAGTTTAATGAGAATGTCTAACTATGGCTACACCTTC. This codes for CASSLMRMSNYGYTF.

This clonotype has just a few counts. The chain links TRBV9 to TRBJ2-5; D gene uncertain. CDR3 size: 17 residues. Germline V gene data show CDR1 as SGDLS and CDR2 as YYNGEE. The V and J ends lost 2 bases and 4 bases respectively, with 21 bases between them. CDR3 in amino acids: CASSVPPGWADRETQYF. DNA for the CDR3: TGTGCCAGCAGCGTTCCTCCCGGCTGGGCCGATAGAGAGACCCAGTACTTC.

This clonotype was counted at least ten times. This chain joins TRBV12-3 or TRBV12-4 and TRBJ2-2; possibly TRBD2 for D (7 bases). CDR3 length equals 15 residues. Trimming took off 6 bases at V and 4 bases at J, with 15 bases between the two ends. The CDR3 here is CASRGGVLGTGELFF. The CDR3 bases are TGTGCCAGCAGAGGGGGGGTGCTGGGCACCGGGGAGCTGTTTTTT.

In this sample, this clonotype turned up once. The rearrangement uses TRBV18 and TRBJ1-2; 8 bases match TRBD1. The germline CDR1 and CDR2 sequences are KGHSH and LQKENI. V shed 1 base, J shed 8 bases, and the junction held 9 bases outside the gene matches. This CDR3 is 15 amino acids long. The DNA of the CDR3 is TGTGCCAGCTCACCACAGAGGCCAGGGGGCTTAGGCTACACCTTC. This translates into CASSPQRPGGLGYTF.

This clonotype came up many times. Here the CDR3 reads CSVGLGNGAYGYTF. In DNA form, the CDR3 reads TGCAGCGTTGGGCTGGGGAATGGTGCCTATGGCTACACCTTC. J is TRBJ1-2 and V is TRBV29-1; the D is unclear. Trimming cost V 4 bases and J 4 bases, with 16 bases left between them. Germline V gene lookup returns CDR1 SQVTM and CDR2 ANQGSEA. The CDR3 has 14 amino acids.

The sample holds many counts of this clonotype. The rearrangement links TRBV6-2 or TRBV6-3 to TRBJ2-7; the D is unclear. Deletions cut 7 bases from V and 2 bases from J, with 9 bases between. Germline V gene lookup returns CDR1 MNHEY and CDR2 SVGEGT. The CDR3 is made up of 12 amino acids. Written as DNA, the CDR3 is TGTGCCAGCACGCAGCCGACCTACGAGCAGTACTTC. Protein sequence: CASTQPTYEQYF.

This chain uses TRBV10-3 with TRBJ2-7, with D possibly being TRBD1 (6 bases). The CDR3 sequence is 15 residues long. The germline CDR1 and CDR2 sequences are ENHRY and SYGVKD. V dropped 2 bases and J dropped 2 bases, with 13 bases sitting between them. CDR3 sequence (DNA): TGTGCCATCAGTGAGAACCGGGACACTACCTACGAGCAGTACTTC. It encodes CAISENRDTTYEQYF.

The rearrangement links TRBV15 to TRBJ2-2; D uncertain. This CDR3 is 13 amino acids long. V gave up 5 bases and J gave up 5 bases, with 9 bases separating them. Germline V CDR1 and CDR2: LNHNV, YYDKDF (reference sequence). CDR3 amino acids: CATSSGGTGELFF. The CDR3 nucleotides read TGTGCCACCAGCTCGGGTGGGACCGGGGAGCTGTTTTTT. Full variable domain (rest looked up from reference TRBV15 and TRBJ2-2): DAMVIQNPRYQVTQFGKPVTLSCSQTLNHNVMYWYQQKSSQAPKLLFHYYDKDFNNEADTPDNFQSRRPNTSFCFLDIRSPGLGDTAMYLCATSSGGTGELFFGEGSRLTVL.

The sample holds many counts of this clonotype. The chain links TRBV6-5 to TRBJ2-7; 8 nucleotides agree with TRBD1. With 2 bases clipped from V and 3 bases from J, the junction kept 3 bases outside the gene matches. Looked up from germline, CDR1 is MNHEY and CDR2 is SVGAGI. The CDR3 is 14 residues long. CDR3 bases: TGTGCCAGCAGTTACGGGACAGGCGTCTACGAGCAGTACTTC. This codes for CASSYGTGVYEQYF.

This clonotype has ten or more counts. Here the CDR3 DNA reads TGCGCCAGCAGCCAAGAAAAGGCGGGTAACTATGGCTACACCTTC. Its protein product is CASSQEKAGNYGYTF. This chain links TRBV4-1 with TRBJ1-2, with D uncertain. This CDR3 has 15 amino acids. The V end lost 0 bases, the J end lost 1 base, and 9 bases lay between the germline ends. Germline lookup yields CDR1 MGHRA and CDR2 YSYEKL.

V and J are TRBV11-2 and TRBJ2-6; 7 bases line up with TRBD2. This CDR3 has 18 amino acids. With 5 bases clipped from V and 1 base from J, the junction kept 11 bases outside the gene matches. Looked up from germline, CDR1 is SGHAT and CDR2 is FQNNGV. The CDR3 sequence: CASSRGRGKLSGANVLTF. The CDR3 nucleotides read TGTGCCAGCAGCCGAGGGAGGGGCAAACTGTCTGGGGCCAACGTCCTGACTTTC.

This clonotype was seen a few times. The DNA of the CDR3 is TGCGCCAGCAGCCAGGGCCAAGGGGGGGAGTACGAGCAGTACTTC. Amino acid sequence: CASSQGQGGEYEQYF. The chain joins TRBV4-1 to TRBJ2-7; the D gene is possibly TRBD2 (7 bases). Trimming removed 3 bases from V and 4 bases from J, with 16 bases in between. This CDR3 contains 15 residues. Germline values: CDR1 MGHRA, CDR2 YSYEKL.

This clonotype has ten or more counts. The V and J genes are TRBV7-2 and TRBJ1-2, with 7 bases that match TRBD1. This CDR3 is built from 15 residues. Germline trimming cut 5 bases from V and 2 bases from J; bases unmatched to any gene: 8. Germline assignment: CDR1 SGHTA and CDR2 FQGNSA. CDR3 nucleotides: TGTGCCAGCAGCGTTACCGGGACAGCGAACTATGGCTACACCTTC. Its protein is CASSVTGTANYGYTF.

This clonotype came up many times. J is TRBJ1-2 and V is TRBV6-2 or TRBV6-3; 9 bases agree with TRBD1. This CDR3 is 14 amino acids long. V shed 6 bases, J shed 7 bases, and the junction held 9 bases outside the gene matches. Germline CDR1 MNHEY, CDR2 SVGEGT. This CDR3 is CASRRTGEESGYTF. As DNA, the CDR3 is TGTGCCAGCAGACGGACAGGGGAAGAGAGTGGCTACACCTTC.

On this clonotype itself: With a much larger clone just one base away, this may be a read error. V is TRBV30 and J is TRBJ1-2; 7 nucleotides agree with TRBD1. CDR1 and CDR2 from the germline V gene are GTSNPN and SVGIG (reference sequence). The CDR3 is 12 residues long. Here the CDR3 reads CVFSQGIYGYTF. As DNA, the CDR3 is TGTGTCTTCTCACAGGGGATCTATGGCTACACCTTC.